Listed here is a single TCR beta chain. The antigen is unknown. Researchers ran the PCR with 60 Vbeta and 13 Jbeta primers. The data were produced by immunoSEQ multiplex PCR, yet TCRdb's version contains in-frame clones alone and is incomplete. Among around 58,000 clones listed, about three quarters were seen once. The sample comes from a study of cytomegalovirus exposure and HLA in healthy donors. Study findings and constraints: Presence/absence analyses supposed approximately even sequencing depth among donors. The study put under 200 TCR beta chains on its list as cytomegalovirus-associated.

This TCR was recovered from a female donor in good health and CMV-seronegative. The sequenced material came from PBMCs.

The CDR3 nucleotides read TGTGCCAGTAACCAGGGGGCTTTTTTCAATTCACCCCTCCACTTT. It translates to CASNQGAFFNSPLHF. The chain recombines TRBV19 with TRBJ1-6, with 8 nucleotides matching TRBD1. Unmatched junction bases numbered 9, after V lost 7 bases and J lost 7 bases. This CDR3 is 15 amino acids long. The germline gives CDR1 LNHDA, CDR2 SQIVND (reference sequence).